The 22 T cell receptor beta chains reported below all come from one sample, sequenced in a study of cytomegalovirus exposure and HLA in healthy donors. Researchers ran the PCR with 60 Vbeta and 13 Jbeta primers. Clones were sequenced by immunoSEQ multiplex PCR, and TCRdb holds only the in-frame ones, with some missing. Of roughly 70,000 clones listed, roughly 81% were seen once; the top ten hold approximately 10%. Sequenced sample: PBMCs. These receptors were taken from a human donor in good health.

The gene calls are TRBV4-1 and TRBJ1-1; D is possibly TRBD1 (6 bases). The CDR3 contains 16 residues. The germline V gene has CDR1 MGHRA and CDR2 YSYEKL. Trimming left V 0 bases short and J 1 base short, with 12 bases between. This CDR3 reads CASSQEGRGANTEAFF. The CDR3 nucleotides read TGCGCCAGCAGCCAAGAGGGGCGGGGGGCGAACACTGAAGCTTTCTTT.

In its sample, this clone was seen once. This chain joins TRBV4-1 and TRBJ2-3; perhaps TRBD2 as D (6 bases). Germline-derived CDR1 and CDR2 are MGHRA and YSYEKL. The CDR3 is 14 amino acids. Trimming took 4 bases from V and 2 from J, leaving 10 bases between them. This chain's CDR3 is CASSPGSFTDTQYF. The CDR3 DNA reads TGCGCCAGCAGCCCCGGGAGCTTCACAGATACGCAGTATTTT.

The chain combines TRBV27 with TRBJ2-1; TRBD1 might be the D (6 bases). Germline assignment: CDR1 MNHEY and CDR2 SMNVEV (reference sequence). V was pared by 5 bases and J by 9 bases, with 11 bases between. The CDR3 totals 12 residues. CDR3 protein: CASSRSTGEQFF. In DNA, the CDR3 is TGTGCCAGCAGTCGGTCGACAGGTGAGCAGTTCTTC.

A few counts support this clone. The rearrangement joins TRBV7-9 to TRBJ2-7, with D unresolved. Deletions cut 0 bases from V and 2 bases from J, with 8 bases between. The CDR3 length is 14 residues. CDR1 is SEHNR, CDR2 FQNEAQ, per germline (reference sequence). The CDR3 nucleotides are TGTGCCAGCAGCTTAGCCGGTGGAGCCTACGAGCAGTACTTC. It yields the protein CASSLAGGAYEQYF.

Here the CDR3 reads CASSLTGTGGPQGLAFF. Here the CDR3 DNA reads TGTGCCAGCAGCTTAACGGGGACAGGGGGGCCCCAGGGCTTGGCTTTCTTT. The V gene is TRBV7-3, the J gene TRBJ1-1, with 11 nucleotides matching TRBD1. This CDR3 region has 17 residues. CDR1 and CDR2 from the germline V gene are SGHTA and FQGTGA. V dropped 0 bases and J dropped 11; count of bases not matched to a gene: 14.

As for this clone: Other DNA sequences within the sample encode an identical CDR3. J is TRBJ2-5 and V is TRBV28; D may be TRBD1 (6 bases). CDR3 length: 13 amino acids. With 3 bases removed from V and 5 bases from J, the gap between germline ends came to 10 bases. Germline V gene lookup returns CDR1 MDHEN and CDR2 SYDVKM. CDR3 sequence: CASSFQGRETQYF. CDR3 in DNA: TGTGCCAGCAGTTTTCAGGGGCGGGAGACCCAGTACTTC.

This clone was found once. The rearrangement links TRBV5-5 to TRBJ1-5; D possibly corresponds to TRBD1 (5 bases). The germline V and J ends were trimmed by 5 bases and 0 bases, with 9 bases remaining between them. The CDR3 consists of 14 residues. Germline values: CDR1 SGHKS, CDR2 YYEKEE (reference sequence). CDR3 amino acids: CASRRDLSNQPQHF. In nucleotides, the CDR3 is TGTGCCAGCAGGCGGGACCTTAGCAATCAGCCCCAGCATTTT.

This clone occurred once. The V call is TRBV5-1, the J call TRBJ2-7, with 8 positions matching TRBD1. V was clipped by 1 base and J by 1 base; unmatched bases: 7. Germline V gene lookup returns CDR1 SGHRS and CDR2 YFSETQ. CDR3 length: 16 residues. CDR3 sequence reads: CASSLSFRGPSYEQYF. The CDR3 DNA sequence: TGCGCCAGCAGCTTGTCTTTCAGGGGGCCATCCTACGAGCAGTACTTC.

The rearrangement links TRBV7-2 to TRBJ1-5; no clear D gene. Germline loops: CDR1 SGHTA, CDR2 FQGNSA. The CDR3 length is 13 residues. The V and J ends lost 3 bases and 7 bases respectively, with 10 bases between them. The CDR3 sequence: CASSFPGVQPQHF. DNA for the CDR3: TGTGCCAGCAGCTTTCCCGGAGTGCAGCCCCAGCATTTT.

V is TRBV19 and J is TRBJ2-7; TRBD2 agrees at 7 bases. CDR1 and CDR2 (germline): LNHDA, SQIVND (reference sequence). With 2 bases clipped from V and 2 bases from J, the junction kept 6 bases outside the gene matches. This CDR3 is 15 amino acids long. The CDR3 reads CASSISLAEAYEQYF. CDR3 nucleotide sequence: TGTGCCAGTAGTATATCTCTAGCGGAGGCCTACGAGCAGTACTTC.

The chain links TRBV11-3 to TRBJ2-1; no firm D call. The germline CDR1 and CDR2 sequences are SGHNT and YENEEA. Trimming shortened V by 7 bases and J by 4 bases, and 14 bases separated the two germline ends. This CDR3 region has 14 residues. CDR3: CASTSYDFYNEQFF. In DNA form, the CDR3 reads TGTGCCAGCACTTCGTATGACTTTTACAATGAGCAGTTCTTC. The whole variable domain, remainder taken from reference TRBV11-3 and TRBJ2-1, is EAGVVQSPRYKIIEKKQPVAFWCNPISGHNTLYWYLQNLGQGPELLIRYENEEAVDDSQLPKDRFSAERLKGVDSTLKIQPAELGDSAVYLCASTSYDFYNEQFFGPGTRLTVL.

The chain recombines TRBV2 with TRBJ1-5; TRBD1 aligns across 10 bases. Germline V lookup: CDR1 SNHLY, CDR2 FYNNEI. The J segment lost 6 bases and the V segment lost 4 bases, leaving 3 bases of the junction unmatched. The CDR3 spans 14 residues. CDR3 region: CASSGQGAGQPQHF. DNA of the CDR3: TGTGCCAGCAGTGGACAGGGGGCAGGTCAGCCCCAGCATTTT.

This clone was detected many times. The chain is built from TRBV5-1 and TRBJ1-1; 8 positions agree with TRBD1. V lost 1 base, J lost 4 bases, and 6 bases stayed unmatched. This CDR3 region has 15 residues. Germline lookup yields CDR1 SGHRS and CDR2 YFSETQ. The CDR3 bases are TGCGCCAGCAGCTTGCCAGGGGGCGTCGGCACTGAAGCTTTCTTT. This codes for CASSLPGGVGTEAFF.

The chain employs TRBV27 and TRBJ1-5; D is uncertain. The CDR3 is 14 amino acids. Germline values: CDR1 MNHEY, CDR2 SMNVEV (reference sequence). Trimming cost V 2 bases and J 0 bases, with 5 bases left between them. CDR3 in DNA: TGTGCCAGCAGTTTAATTAATAGCAATCAGCCCCAGCATTTT. This codes for CASSLINSNQPQHF.

This clone was recorded a few times. The rearrangement joins TRBV9 to TRBJ2-3; 10 bases align to TRBD2. There are 17 residues in the CDR3. Losses at the gene ends were 3 bases for V and 3 bases for J; bases not matched to a gene: 10. Per the germline V gene, CDR1 is SGDLS and CDR2 is YYNGEE. CDR3 nucleotide sequence: TGTGCCAGCAGCGCCCTAACAGGGACTAGCGTAACAGATACGCAGTATTTT. Protein sequence: CASSALTGTSVTDTQYF. Using reference TRBV9 and TRBJ2-3 for the parts outside the CDR3, the full variable domain is DSGVTQTPKHLITATGQRVTLRCSPRSGDLSVYWYQQSLDQGLQFLIQYYNGEERAKGNILERFSAQQFPDLHSELNLSSLELGDSALYFCASSALTGTSVTDTQYFGPGTRLTVL.

This chain connects TRBV2 to TRBJ2-1; D is undetermined. The length of the CDR3 is 15 residues. Germline V gives CDR1 SNHLY, CDR2 FYNNEI. V was clipped by 2 bases and J by 0 bases, with 8 bases between them. This CDR3 reads CASSESVSSYNEQFF. CDR3 DNA sequence: TGTGCCAGCAGTGAATCGGTTAGCTCCTACAATGAGCAGTTCTTC.

The chain combines TRBV5-6 with TRBJ2-7; TRBD2 might be the D (5 bases). The ends were cut back, 3 bases at V and 4 bases at J, with 20 bases in the middle. This CDR3 has 16 residues. In germline, CDR1 is SGHDT, CDR2 YYEEEE. The CDR3, as DNA: TGTGCCAGCAGCTGGAGGACGTCTAATAGGGCATACGAGCAGTACTTC. This encodes CASSWRTSNRAYEQYF.

A few counts support this clone. This rearrangement joins TRBV7-8 to TRBJ2-7; 9 nucleotides line up with TRBD1. Germline V gene sequence: CDR1 SGHVS, CDR2 FQNEAQ. V shed 4 bases and J 5 bases; nucleotides not matched to a gene: 6. The CDR3 extends over 14 amino acids. The CDR3 DNA sequence: TGTGCCAGCAGCTCGGGACAGGGTGTCGACGAGCAGTACTTC. The encoded protein is CASSSGQGVDEQYF.

This chain links TRBV5-1 with TRBJ2-3; 8 bases map to TRBD2. The CDR3 loop spans 15 amino acids. J lost 5 bases, V lost 2 bases, and 7 bases had no gene match. Germline CDR1 is SGHRS and CDR2 is YFSETQ. The DNA for the CDR3 is TGCGCCAGCAGCTTCGGGACTAGTATGGAAGATACGCAGTATTTT. Translating it yields CASSFGTSMEDTQYF.

The V call is TRBV5-1, the J call TRBJ2-2, with D possibly being TRBD2 (5 bases). Germline V gene lookup returns CDR1 SGHRS and CDR2 YFSETQ. With 2 bases removed from V and 5 bases from J, the gap between germline ends came to 13 bases. This CDR3 comprises 15 residues. For the CDR3, the DNA is TGCGCCAGCAGCTTCCGGAGCGGTGGTACCGGGGAGCTGTTTTTT. It encodes CASSFRSGGTGELFF. The full variable domain, rest sourced from reference TRBV5-1 and TRBJ2-2, is KAGVTQTPRYLIKTRGQQVTLSCSPISGHRSVSWYQQTPGQGLQFLFEYFSETQRNKGNFPGRFSGRQFSNSRSEMNVSTLELGDSALYLCASSFRSGGTGELFFGEGSRLTVL.

This clone has a handful of counts. This chain uses TRBV6-1 with TRBJ1-5; no definite D call. V was clipped by 3 bases and J by 4 bases, with 4 bases between them. The CDR3 runs 12 residues. Germline values: CDR1 MNHNS, CDR2 SASEGT. This CDR3 reads CASSDSNQPQHF. CDR3 in DNA: TGTGCCAGCAGTGATTCAAATCAGCCCCAGCATTTT.

The V call is TRBV19, the J call TRBJ1-1, with 7 bases matching TRBD1. This CDR3 has 13 residues. The V gene end was trimmed by 5 bases and the J gene end by 4 bases; junction bases not matched to a gene: 4. Germline-derived CDR1 and CDR2 are LNHDA and SQIVND (reference sequence). CDR3 region: CASSQNRGTEAFF. CDR3 in DNA: TGTGCCAGTAGTCAAAACAGGGGCACTGAAGCTTTCTTT.